One T cell receptor (beta chain) is described in this entry. Its cognate antigen is unknown. The data stem from a study of T cell responses to AZD1222 COVID-19 vaccine. General study results and limits: Females made up more of the donors, who were largely white British, and clonal diversity may have come out too low.

The trim removed 1 base at V and 2 bases at J, leaving 5 bases unmatched. This CDR3 has 18 residues. Germline-derived CDR1 and CDR2 are SEHNR and FQNEAQ (reference sequence). Some clones are missing from TCRdb's copy, which holds only in-frame ones; the method was immunoSEQ multiplex PCR. The sample contains more than 95,000 clones, 88% of which appear only once. Sample: peripheral blood, taken 28 days after the second AZD1222 dose. The TCR was taken from an adult who received the AZD1222 COVID-19 vaccine. The rearrangement uses TRBV7-9 and TRBJ2-2, with TRBD1 matching 12 bases. CDR3 residues: CASSLVGTGGANTGELFF. CDR3 nucleotides: TGTGCCAGCAGCTTAGTTGGGACAGGGGGCGCCAACACCGGGGAGCTGTTTTTT.